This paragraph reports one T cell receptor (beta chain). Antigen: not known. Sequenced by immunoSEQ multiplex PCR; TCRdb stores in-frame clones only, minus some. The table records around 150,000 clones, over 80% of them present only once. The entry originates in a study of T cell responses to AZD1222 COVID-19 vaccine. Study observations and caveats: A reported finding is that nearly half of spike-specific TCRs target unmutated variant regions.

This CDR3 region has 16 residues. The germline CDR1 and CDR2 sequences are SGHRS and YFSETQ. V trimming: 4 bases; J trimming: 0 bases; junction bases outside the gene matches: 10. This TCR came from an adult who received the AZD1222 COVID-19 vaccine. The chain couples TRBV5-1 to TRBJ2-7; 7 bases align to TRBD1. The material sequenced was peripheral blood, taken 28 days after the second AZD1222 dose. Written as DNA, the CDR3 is TGCGCCAGCAGCGTATCTACAGGGGCCATCTCCTACGAGCAGTACTTC. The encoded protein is CASSVSTGAISYEQYF.